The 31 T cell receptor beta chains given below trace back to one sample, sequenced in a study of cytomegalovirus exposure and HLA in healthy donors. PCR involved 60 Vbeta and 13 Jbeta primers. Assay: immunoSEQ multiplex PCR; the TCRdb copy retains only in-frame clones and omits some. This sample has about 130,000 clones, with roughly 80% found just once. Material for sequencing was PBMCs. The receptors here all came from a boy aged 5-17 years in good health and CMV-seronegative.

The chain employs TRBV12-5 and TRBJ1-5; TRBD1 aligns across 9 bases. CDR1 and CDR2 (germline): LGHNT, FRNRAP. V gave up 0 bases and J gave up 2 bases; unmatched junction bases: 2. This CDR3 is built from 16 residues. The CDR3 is CASGLVRDRGNQPQHF. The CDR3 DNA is TGTGCTAGTGGTTTGGTACGGGACAGGGGCAATCAGCCCCAGCATTTT.

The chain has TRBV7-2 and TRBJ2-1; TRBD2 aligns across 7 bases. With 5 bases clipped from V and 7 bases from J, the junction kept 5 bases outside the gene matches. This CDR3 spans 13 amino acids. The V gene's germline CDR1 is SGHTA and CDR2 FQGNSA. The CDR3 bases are TGTGCCAGCAGCGACTGGGGGGGGAATGAGCAGTTCTTC. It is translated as CASSDWGGNEQFF.

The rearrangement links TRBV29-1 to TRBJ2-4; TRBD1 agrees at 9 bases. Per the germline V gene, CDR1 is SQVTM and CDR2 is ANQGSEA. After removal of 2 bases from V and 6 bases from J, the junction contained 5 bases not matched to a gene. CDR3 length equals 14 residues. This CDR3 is CSVEPGQGGNIQYF. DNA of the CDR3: TGCAGCGTTGAACCGGGACAGGGAGGAAACATTCAGTACTTC. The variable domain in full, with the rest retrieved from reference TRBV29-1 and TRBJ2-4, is SAVISQKPSRDICQRGTSLTIQCQVDSQVTMMFWYRQQPGQSLTLIATANQGSEATYESGFVIDKFPISRPNLTFSTLTVSNMSPEDSSIYLCSVEPGQGGNIQYFGAGTRLSVL.

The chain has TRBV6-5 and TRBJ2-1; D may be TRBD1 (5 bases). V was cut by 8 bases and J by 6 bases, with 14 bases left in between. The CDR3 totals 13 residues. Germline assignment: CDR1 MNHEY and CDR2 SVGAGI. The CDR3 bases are TGTGCCAGCGGTCCCGACAGATTCAATGAGCAGTTCTTC. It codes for CASGPDRFNEQFF.

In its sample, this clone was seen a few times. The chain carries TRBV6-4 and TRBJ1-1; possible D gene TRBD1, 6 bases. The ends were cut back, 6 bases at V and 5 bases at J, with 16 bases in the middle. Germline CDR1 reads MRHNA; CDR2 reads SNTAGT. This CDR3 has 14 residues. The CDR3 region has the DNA TGTGCCAGCAGCCCCTCACTACAGGGAACTGAAGCTTTCTTT. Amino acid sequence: CASSPSLQGTEAFF.

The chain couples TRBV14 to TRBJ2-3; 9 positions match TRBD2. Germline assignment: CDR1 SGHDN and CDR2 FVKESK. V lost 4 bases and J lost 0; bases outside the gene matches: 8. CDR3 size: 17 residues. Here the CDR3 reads CASSLYPGLASTDTQYF. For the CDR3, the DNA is TGTGCCAGCAGCCTATACCCCGGACTAGCGAGCACAGATACGCAGTATTTT.

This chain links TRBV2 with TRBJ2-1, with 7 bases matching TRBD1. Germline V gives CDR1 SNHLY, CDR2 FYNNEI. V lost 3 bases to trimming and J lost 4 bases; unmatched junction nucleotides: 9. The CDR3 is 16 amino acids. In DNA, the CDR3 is TGTGCCAGCAGTGACCCAAGCGGACAGGAATACAATGAGCAGTTCTTC. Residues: CASSDPSGQEYNEQFF.

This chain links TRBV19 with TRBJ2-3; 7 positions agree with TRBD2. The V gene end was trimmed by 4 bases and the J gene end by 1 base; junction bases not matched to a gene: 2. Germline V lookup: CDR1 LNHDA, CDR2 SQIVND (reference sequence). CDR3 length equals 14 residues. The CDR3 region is CASSTRGGTDTQYF. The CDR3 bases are TGTGCCAGTAGTACCCGGGGGGGCACAGATACGCAGTATTTT.

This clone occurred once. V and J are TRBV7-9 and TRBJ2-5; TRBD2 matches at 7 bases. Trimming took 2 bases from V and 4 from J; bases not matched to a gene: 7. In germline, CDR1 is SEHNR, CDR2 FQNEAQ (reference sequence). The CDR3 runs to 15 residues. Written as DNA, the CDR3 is TGTGCCAGCAGCTTACCGAGCGGGAACCGAGAGACCCAGTACTTC. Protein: CASSLPSGNRETQYF.

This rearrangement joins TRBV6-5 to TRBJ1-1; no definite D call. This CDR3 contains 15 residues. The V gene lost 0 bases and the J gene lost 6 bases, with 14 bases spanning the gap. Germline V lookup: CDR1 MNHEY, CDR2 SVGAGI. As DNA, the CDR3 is TGTGCCAGCAGTTACTCGGGCCTAGGAGGATCTGAAGCTTTCTTT. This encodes CASSYSGLGGSEAFF.

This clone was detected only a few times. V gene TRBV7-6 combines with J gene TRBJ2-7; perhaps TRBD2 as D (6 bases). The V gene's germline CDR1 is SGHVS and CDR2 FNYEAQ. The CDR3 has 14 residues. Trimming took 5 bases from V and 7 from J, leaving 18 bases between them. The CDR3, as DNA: TGTGCCAGCAGCCTCGGACTAACCTCCTGGGAGCAGTACTTC. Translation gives CASSLGLTSWEQYF.

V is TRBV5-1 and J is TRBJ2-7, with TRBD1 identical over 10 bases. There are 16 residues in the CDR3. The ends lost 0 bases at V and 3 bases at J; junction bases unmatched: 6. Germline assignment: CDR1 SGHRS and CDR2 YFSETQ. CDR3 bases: TGCGCCAGCAGCTTGGGGGGGACAGGGGACCTCTACGAGCAGTACTTC. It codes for CASSLGGTGDLYEQYF.

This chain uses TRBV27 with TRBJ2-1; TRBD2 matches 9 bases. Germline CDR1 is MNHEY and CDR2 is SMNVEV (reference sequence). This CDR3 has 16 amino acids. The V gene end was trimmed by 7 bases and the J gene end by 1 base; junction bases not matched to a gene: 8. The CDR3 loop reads CASTISGSGSYNEQFF. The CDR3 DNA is TGTGCCAGCACTATTAGCGGGAGTGGATCCTACAATGAGCAGTTCTTC.

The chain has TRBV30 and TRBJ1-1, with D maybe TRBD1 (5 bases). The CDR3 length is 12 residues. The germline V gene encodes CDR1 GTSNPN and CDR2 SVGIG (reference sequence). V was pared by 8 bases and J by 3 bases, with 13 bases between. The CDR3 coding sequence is TGTGCCGGTACAGGTCGCTACACTGAAGCTTTCTTT. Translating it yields CAGTGRYTEAFF.

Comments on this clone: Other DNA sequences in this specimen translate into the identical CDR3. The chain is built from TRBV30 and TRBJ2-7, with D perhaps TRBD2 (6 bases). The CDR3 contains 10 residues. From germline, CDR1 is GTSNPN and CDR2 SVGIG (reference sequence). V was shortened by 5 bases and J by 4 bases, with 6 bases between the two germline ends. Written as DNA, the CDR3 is TGTGCCTGGGGGGGGTACGAGCAGTACTTC. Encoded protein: CAWGGYEQYF.

CDR3 nucleotide sequence: TGTGCCAGCAGCGAAACCGGGACACGACATGAAAAACTGTTTTTT. Amino acid sequence: CASSETGTRHEKLFF. This rearrangement joins TRBV11-2 to TRBJ1-4, with D tentatively TRBD1 (6 bases). CDR1 is SGHAT, CDR2 FQNNGV, per germline. CDR3 size: 15 residues. With 5 bases removed from V and 6 bases from J, the gap between germline ends came to 16 bases.

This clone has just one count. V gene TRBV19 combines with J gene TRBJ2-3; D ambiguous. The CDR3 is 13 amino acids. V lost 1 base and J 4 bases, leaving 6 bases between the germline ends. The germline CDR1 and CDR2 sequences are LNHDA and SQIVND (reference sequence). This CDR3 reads CASSIGPADTQYF. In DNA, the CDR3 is TGTGCCAGTAGTATAGGTCCGGCAGATACGCAGTATTTT. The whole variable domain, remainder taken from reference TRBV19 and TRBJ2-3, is DGGITQSPKYLFRKEGQNVTLSCEQNLNHDAMYWYRQDPGQGLRLIYYSQIVNDFQKGDIAEGYSVSREKKESFPLTVTSAQKNPTAFYLCASSIGPADTQYFGPGTRLTVL.

The CDR3 sequence: CAIGYKSGEAFF. The CDR3 DNA follows: TGTGCCATCGGGTATAAAAGCGGTGAAGCTTTCTTT. This rearrangement joins TRBV10-3 to TRBJ1-1; D unresolved. The V end lost 8 bases, the J end lost 7 bases, and 14 bases lay between the germline ends. Germline V CDR1 and CDR2: ENHRY, SYGVKD. The length of the CDR3 is 12 residues.

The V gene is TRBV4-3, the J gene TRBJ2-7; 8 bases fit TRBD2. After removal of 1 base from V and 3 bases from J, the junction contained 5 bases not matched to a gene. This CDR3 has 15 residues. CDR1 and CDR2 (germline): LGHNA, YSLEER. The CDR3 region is CASSQGELAVYEQYF. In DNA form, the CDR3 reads TGCGCCAGCAGCCAAGGAGAACTAGCGGTCTACGAGCAGTACTTC.

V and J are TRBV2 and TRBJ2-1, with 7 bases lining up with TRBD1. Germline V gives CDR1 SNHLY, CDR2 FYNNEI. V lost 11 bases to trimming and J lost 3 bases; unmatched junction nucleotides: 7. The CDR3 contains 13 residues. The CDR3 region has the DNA TGTGCCTTCAGGGGGACGAACTACAATGAGCAGTTCTTC. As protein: CAFRGTNYNEQFF.

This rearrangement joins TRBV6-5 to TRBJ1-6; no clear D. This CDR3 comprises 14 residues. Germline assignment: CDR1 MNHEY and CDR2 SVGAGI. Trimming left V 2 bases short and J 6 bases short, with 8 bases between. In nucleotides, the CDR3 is TGTGCCAGCAGTTACATGCCGGGTAATTCACCCCTCCACTTT. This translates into CASSYMPGNSPLHF.

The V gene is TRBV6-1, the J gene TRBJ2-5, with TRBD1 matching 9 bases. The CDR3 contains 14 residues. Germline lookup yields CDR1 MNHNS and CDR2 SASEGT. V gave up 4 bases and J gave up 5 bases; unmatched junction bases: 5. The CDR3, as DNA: TGTGCCAGCAGTGCGGACAGGGGTCAGGAGACCCAGTACTTC. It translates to CASSADRGQETQYF.

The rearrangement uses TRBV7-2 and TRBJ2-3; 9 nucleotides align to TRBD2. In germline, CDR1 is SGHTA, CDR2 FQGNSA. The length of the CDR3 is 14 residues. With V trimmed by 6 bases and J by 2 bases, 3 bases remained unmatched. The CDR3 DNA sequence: TGTGCCAGCAGTAAGGGACTAGCCACAGATACGCAGTATTTT. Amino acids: CASSKGLATDTQYF.

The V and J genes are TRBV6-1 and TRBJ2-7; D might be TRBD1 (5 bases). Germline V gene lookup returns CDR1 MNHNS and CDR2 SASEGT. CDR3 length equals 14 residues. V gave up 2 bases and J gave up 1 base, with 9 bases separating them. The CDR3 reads CASSELRQSYEQYF. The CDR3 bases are TGTGCCAGCAGTGAACTTCGACAGTCCTACGAGCAGTACTTC.

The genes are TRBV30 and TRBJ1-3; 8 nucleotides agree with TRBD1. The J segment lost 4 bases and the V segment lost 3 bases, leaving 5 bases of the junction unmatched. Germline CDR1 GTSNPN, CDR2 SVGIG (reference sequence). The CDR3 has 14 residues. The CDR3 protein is CAWRVTGVGNTIYF. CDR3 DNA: TGTGCCTGGAGGGTGACAGGGGTCGGAAACACCATATATTTT.

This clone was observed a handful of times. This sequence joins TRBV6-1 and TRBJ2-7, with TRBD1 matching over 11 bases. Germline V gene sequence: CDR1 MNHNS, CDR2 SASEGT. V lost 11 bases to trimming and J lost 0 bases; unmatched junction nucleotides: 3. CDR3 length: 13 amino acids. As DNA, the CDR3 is TGTGCCGGAGGGACAGGGGGCTCCTACGAGCAGTACTTC. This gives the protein CAGGTGGSYEQYF.

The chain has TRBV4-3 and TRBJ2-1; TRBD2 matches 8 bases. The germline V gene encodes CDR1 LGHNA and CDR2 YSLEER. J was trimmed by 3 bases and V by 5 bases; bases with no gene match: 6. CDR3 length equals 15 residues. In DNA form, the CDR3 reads TGCGCCAGCAGCAACGGGCTAGCGGGCTACAATGAGCAGTTCTTC. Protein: CASSNGLAGYNEQFF.

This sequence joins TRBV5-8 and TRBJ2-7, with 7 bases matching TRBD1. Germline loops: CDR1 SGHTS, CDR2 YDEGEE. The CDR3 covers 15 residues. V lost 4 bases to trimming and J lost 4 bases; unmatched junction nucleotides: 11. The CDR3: CASSPTAGGIYEQYF. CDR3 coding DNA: TGTGCCAGCAGCCCCACCGCAGGGGGTATTTACGAGCAGTACTTC. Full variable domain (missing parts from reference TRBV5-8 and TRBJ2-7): EAGVTQSPTHLIKTRGQQATLRCSPISGHTSVYWYQQALGLGLQFLLWYDEGEERNRGNFPPRFSGRQFPNYSSELNVNALELEDSALYLCASSPTAGGIYEQYFGPGTRLTVT.

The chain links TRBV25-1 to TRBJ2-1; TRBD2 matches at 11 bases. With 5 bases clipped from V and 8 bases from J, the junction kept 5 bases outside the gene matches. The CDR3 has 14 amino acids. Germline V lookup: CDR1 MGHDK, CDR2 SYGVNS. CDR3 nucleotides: TGTGCCAGCAGTCCTAGCGGGAGGCTCTATGAGCAGTTCTTC. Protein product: CASSPSGRLYEQFF. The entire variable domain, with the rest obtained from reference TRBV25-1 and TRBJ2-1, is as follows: EADIYQTPRYLVIGTGKKITLECSQTMGHDKMYWYQQDPGMELHLIHYSYGVNSTEKGDLSSESTVSRIRTEHFPLTLESARPSHTSQYLCASSPSGRLYEQFFGPGTRLTVL.

As DNA, the CDR3 is TGTGCCAGCAGCTCCCGGGACAGGGCGTCCTACGAGCAGTACTTC. Translating it yields CASSSRDRASYEQYF. V usage is TRBV11-3 and J usage is TRBJ2-7; 9 bases are shared with TRBD1. The CDR3 has 15 amino acids. V was pared by 4 bases and J by 1 base, with 5 bases of the junction left unmatched. Germline V lookup: CDR1 SGHNT, CDR2 YENEEA.

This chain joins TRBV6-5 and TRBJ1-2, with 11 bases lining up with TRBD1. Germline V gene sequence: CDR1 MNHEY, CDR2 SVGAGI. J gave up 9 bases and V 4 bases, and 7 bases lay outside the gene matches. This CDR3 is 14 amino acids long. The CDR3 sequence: CASSSFGQGASYTF. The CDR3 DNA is TGTGCCAGCAGTTCTTTTGGACAGGGGGCGAGCTACACCTTC.